Below, 20 T cell receptor beta chains from the same sample are listed, as sequenced in a study of blood T cells in healthy people across ages. Alongside a J-beta primer mix, a sample-barcoded 5' primer served in a second PCR lasting about 7 to 12 cycles. Each CDR3 protein gets one entry after TCRdb re-called the 5' RACE reads with MiXCR. The sample holds some 1.8 million distinct CDR3 sequences, approximately 40% seen once. Sequenced sample: blood. The receptor set was obtained from a human donor in good health.

V is TRBV11-3 and J is TRBJ2-1, with 9 bases identical to TRBD1. The CDR3 runs to 16 residues. Looked up from germline, CDR1 is SGHNT and CDR2 is YENEEA. V lost 5 bases, J lost 4 bases, and 9 bases stayed unmatched. The DNA of the CDR3 is TGTGCCAGCAGCCCAGATCCGGGACAGGGTTACAATGAGCAGTTCTTC. Its translation is CASSPDPGQGYNEQFF.

V gene TRBV15 combines with J gene TRBJ2-7; D is possibly TRBD1 (6 bases). Looked up from germline, CDR1 is LNHNV and CDR2 is YYDKDF (reference sequence). Trimming shortened V by 11 bases and J by 3 bases, and 14 bases separated the two germline ends. The CDR3 sequence is 12 residues long. The CDR3 region is CAPGTGHYEQYF. In DNA form, the CDR3 reads TGTGCCCCTGGCACAGGGCACTACGAGCAGTACTTC.

V usage is TRBV6-2 or TRBV6-3 and J usage is TRBJ2-1; possible D gene TRBD1, 5 bases. With 4 bases removed from V and 8 bases from J, the gap between germline ends came to 18 bases. The CDR3 runs 15 residues. Germline assignment: CDR1 MNHEY and CDR2 SVGEGT. The CDR3 spells CASSSNRRLVDEQFF. CDR3 sequence (DNA): TGTGCCAGCAGTTCAAACAGGCGATTGGTGGATGAGCAGTTCTTC.

The rearrangement joins TRBV25-1 to TRBJ1-2; the match to TRBD1 covers 7 bases. The CDR3 is 15 residues long. V was pared by 3 bases and J by 4 bases, with 8 bases of the junction left unmatched. Per the germline V gene, CDR1 is MGHDK and CDR2 is SYGVNS. This CDR3 is CASSDSPPGGYGYTF. The CDR3 DNA reads TGTGCCAGCAGTGATTCACCCCCAGGGGGCTATGGCTACACCTTC.

Comment on this clonotype: A read error is possible here, since a much larger clone lies one base away. V and J are TRBV20-1 and TRBJ1-5, with D maybe TRBD1 (6 bases). The CDR3 length is 15 residues. Germline lookup yields CDR1 DFQATT and CDR2 SNEGSKA (reference sequence). The CDR3 sequence is CSATDSPYSIQPQHF. The CDR3 coding sequence is TGCAGTGCCACGGACAGCCCTTATAGCATTCAGCCCCAGCATTTT.

This sequence joins TRBV20-1 and TRBJ1-1; D may be TRBD1 (6 bases). The CDR3 extends over 13 amino acids. V was shortened by 2 bases and J by 8 bases, with 15 bases between the two germline ends. Germline assignment: CDR1 DFQATT and CDR2 SNEGSKA (reference sequence). CDR3 residues: CSARSDRAPEAFF. DNA for the CDR3: TGCAGTGCTAGATCGGACAGAGCACCAGAAGCTTTCTTT.

This clonotype has only a few counts. The genes are TRBV29-1 and TRBJ2-1; D may be TRBD2 (5 bases). This CDR3 spans 15 amino acids. Trimming cost V 1 base and J 6 bases, with 16 bases left between them. CDR1 and CDR2 from the germline V gene are SQVTM and ANQGSEA. CDR3 nucleotide sequence: TGCAGCGTTGAAGCCCCGCCGGGGAGAACCAATGAGCAGTTCTTC. Protein sequence: CSVEAPPGRTNEQFF.

The J gene is TRBJ1-1, the V gene TRBV11-3, with D unresolved. Germline CDR1 is SGHNT and CDR2 is YENEEA. The V and J ends lost 8 bases and 1 base respectively, with 11 bases between them. The CDR3 consists of 13 residues. CDR3: CASLEHPNTEAFF. The CDR3 DNA reads as TGTGCCAGCTTGGAACACCCGAACACTGAAGCTTTCTTT.

In this sample, this clonotype turned up a few times. V and J are TRBV29-1 and TRBJ2-4, with a tentative D call TRBD1 (7 bases). Germline CDR1 reads SQVTM; CDR2 reads ANQGSEA. The CDR3 runs 19 residues. V was shortened by 6 bases and J by 3 bases, with 30 bases between the two germline ends. The CDR3 DNA reads TGCAGCGTCAGTCCTGATATAAGGAGGGGGCGTGTCAGCAAAAACATTCAGTACTTC. This encodes CSVSPDIRRGRVSKNIQYF. The whole variable domain, filled in from reference TRBV29-1 and TRBJ2-4, reads SAVISQKPSRDICQRGTSLTIQCQVDSQVTMMFWYRQQPGQSLTLIATANQGSEATYESGFVIDKFPISRPNLTFSTLTVSNMSPEDSSIYLCSVSPDIRRGRVSKNIQYFGAGTRLSVL.

V gene TRBV7-2 combines with J gene TRBJ1-4; the D is unclear. The CDR3 has 16 amino acids. The germline V gene has CDR1 SGHTA and CDR2 FQGNSA. Trimming took off 2 bases at V and 0 bases at J, with 10 bases between the two ends. CDR3 in DNA: TGTGCCAGCAGCTTAAATATTCGTGCAACTAATGAAAAACTGTTTTTT. Protein product: CASSLNIRATNEKLFF.

V is TRBV12-3 or TRBV12-4 and J is TRBJ2-3, with D uncertain. The CDR3 is 12 residues long. Deletions cut 3 bases from V and 13 bases from J, with 14 bases between. The CDR3 nucleotides are TGTGCCAGCAGTTTTTTCGCAGATGCGGAGTATTTT. Its translation: CASSFFADAEYF.

This clonotype appeared a few times. The chain uses TRBV5-1 and TRBJ2-3; either TRBD1 or TRBD2 may fit D (5 bases each). The germline gives CDR1 SGHRS, CDR2 YFSETQ. Trimming removed 3 bases at V and 2 bases at J, with 16 bases between. The CDR3 is 16 amino acids. The CDR3 loop reads CASSSGSGRSTDTQYF. In DNA, the CDR3 is TGCGCCAGCAGCTCGGGCTCGGGGCGATCCACAGATACGCAGTATTTT.

This chain uses TRBV12-3 or TRBV12-4 with TRBJ2-1; D is unclear. This CDR3 region has 12 residues. Trimming shortened V by 5 bases and J by 7 bases, and 9 bases separated the two germline ends. The CDR3 coding sequence is TGTGCCAGCAGTCGCCAGGAGAATGAGCAGTTCTTC. Encoded protein: CASSRQENEQFF.

This clonotype was detected only a few times. The chain uses TRBV13 and TRBJ1-2, with 11 bases matching TRBD1. The V gene end was trimmed by 5 bases and the J gene end by 4 bases; junction bases not matched to a gene: 6. CDR3 length equals 15 residues. CDR1 PRHDT and CDR2 FYEKMQ come from the germline V gene (reference sequence). The CDR3: CASSIRTGGGYGYTF. The DNA of the CDR3 is TGTGCCAGCAGCATCCGGACAGGGGGCGGCTATGGCTACACCTTC.

The chain links TRBV28 to TRBJ2-5; 9 bases align to TRBD1. This CDR3 spans 16 amino acids. Germline-derived CDR1 and CDR2 are MDHEN and SYDVKM. After removal of 3 bases from V and 7 bases from J, the junction contained 12 bases not matched to a gene. CDR3 protein: CASSFTPGQGIVTQYF. The CDR3 DNA is TGTGCCAGCAGTTTCACGCCGGGACAGGGTATAGTGACCCAGTACTTC.

This clonotype turned up a few times. V gene TRBV6-6 combines with J gene TRBJ1-1; D call uncertain. Trimming left V 2 bases short and J 3 bases short, with 7 bases between. Germline CDR1 is MNHNY and CDR2 is SVGAGI (reference sequence). CDR3 length: 13 amino acids. This CDR3 is CASSYRLDTEAFF. The CDR3 DNA is TGTGCCAGCAGTTACCGGCTGGACACTGAAGCTTTCTTT.

V is TRBV3-1 and J is TRBJ2-3, with D possibly being TRBD1 (5 bases). Trimming stripped 1 base from V and 7 bases from J, with 9 bases between. CDR3 length: 13 amino acids. Germline values: CDR1 LGHDT, CDR2 YNNKEL (reference sequence). The CDR3 DNA reads TGTGCCAGCAGCCAAGGGACACGTTATACGCAGTATTTT. Translation: CASSQGTRYTQYF.

The chain carries TRBV14 and TRBJ2-5, with 15 bases matching TRBD2. CDR3 length equals 19 residues. The trim removed 4 bases at V and 2 bases at J, leaving 11 bases unmatched. The germline V gene encodes CDR1 SGHDN and CDR2 FVKESK. The CDR3, as DNA: TGTGCCAGCAGCCCACCAGCCGGGACTAGCGGGGGGAAACAAGAGACCCAGTACTTC. Translation: CASSPPAGTSGGKQETQYF.

The V call is TRBV6-5, the J call TRBJ2-3; 7 bases agree with TRBD1. Trimming removed 10 bases from V and 7 bases from J; junction bases left unmatched: 8. CDR1 and CDR2 from the germline V gene are MNHEY and SVGAGI. The CDR3 is 12 amino acids. Written as DNA, the CDR3 is TGTGCCATCAGGGGACAGACGTATACGCAGTATTTT. This sequence encodes CAIRGQTYTQYF.

A few counts support this clonotype. The CDR3 spells CASSLPGQGAYNEQFF. The DNA of the CDR3 is TGTGCCAGCAGCTTGCCGGGACAGGGGGCTTACAATGAGCAGTTCTTC. The genes are TRBV6-1 and TRBJ2-1; TRBD1 matches at 12 bases. The CDR3 spans 16 residues. V gave up 6 bases and J gave up 4 bases; unmatched junction bases: 7. Per germline, CDR1 MNHNS and CDR2 SASEGT.